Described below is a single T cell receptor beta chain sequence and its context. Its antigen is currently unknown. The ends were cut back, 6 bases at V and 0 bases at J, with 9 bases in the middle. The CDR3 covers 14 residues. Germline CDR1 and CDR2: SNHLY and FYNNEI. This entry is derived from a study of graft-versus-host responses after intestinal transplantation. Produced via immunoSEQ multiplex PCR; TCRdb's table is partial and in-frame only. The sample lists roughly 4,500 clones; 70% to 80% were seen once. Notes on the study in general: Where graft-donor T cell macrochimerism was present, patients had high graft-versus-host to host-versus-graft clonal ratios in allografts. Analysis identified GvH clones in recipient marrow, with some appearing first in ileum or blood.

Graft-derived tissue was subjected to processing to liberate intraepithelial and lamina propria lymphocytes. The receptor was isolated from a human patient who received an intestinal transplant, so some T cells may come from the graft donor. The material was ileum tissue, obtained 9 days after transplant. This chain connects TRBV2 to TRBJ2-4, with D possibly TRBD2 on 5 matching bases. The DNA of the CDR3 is TGTGCCAGCAGGGCGGGTCTAGCCAAAAACATTCAGTACTTC. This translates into CASRAGLAKNIQYF.